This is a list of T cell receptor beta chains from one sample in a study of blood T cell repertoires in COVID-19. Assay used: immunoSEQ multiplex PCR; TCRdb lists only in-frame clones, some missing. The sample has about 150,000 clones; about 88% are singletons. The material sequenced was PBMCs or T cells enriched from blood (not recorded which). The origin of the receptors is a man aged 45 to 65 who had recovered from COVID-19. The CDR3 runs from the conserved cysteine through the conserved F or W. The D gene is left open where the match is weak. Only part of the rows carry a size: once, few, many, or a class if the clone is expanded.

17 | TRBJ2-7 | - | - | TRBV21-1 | TGTGCCAGCAGCAAAGTCAGGGCTAGCGGGGACCCAAACGGGCAGTACTTC | CASSKVRASGDPNGQYF
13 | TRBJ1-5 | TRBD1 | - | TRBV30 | TGTGCCTGGAGTGCAGGGGGCCTTCAGCCCCAGCATTTT | CAWSAGGLQPQHF
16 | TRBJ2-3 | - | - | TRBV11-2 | TGTGCCAGCAGCTTAGAGACAGGAGCTAGCACAGATACGCAGTATTTT | CASSLETGASTDTQYF
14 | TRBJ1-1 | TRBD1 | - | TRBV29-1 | TGCAGCGCCCCGGGACAGACATTGAACACTGAAGCTTTCTTT | CSAPGQTLNTEAFF
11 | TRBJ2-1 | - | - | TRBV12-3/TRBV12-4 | TGTGCCAGCAGTTTACGGGGTGAGCAGTTCTTC | CASSLRGEQFF
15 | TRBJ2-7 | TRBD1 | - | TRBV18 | TGTGCCAGCTCACCACCGGCACAGGGGCGCTACGAGCAGTACTTC | CASSPPAQGRYEQYF
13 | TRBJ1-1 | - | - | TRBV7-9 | TGTGCCAGCAGCCGTCTGGAGGGGACTGAAGCTTTCTTT | CASSRLEGTEAFF
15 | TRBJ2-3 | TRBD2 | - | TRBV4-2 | TGTGCCAGCAGCCCCAGGACTACCCTAGCGGGTACGCAGTATTTT | CASSPRTTLAGTQYF
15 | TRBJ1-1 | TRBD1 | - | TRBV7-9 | TGTGCCAGCAGCCCCCGACAGGGAGGGAACACTGAAGCTTTCTTT | CASSPRQGGNTEAFF
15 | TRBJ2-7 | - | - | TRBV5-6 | TGTGCCAGCAGCTTGGTACCAGGTTCTACCTACGAGCAGTACTTC | CASSLVPGSTYEQYF
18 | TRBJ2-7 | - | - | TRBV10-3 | TGTGCCATCAGTGAGGCCGATCTTTTCCAGGGGCCTTCCTACGAGCAGTACTTC | CAISEADLFQGPSYEQYF
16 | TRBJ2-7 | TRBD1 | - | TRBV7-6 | TGTGCCAGCAGCTTAGGCCGGGACAGGGTGCCCTACGAGCAGTACTTC | CASSLGRDRVPYEQYF
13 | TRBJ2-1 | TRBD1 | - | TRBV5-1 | TGCGCCAGCATCGGGACAGGCGGAGATGGGCAGTTCTTC | CASIGTGGDGQFF
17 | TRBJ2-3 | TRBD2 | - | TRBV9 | TGTGCCAGCAGCGTAGCTGTGTCGGGGGGAGGGGTAGATACGCAGTATTTT | CASSVAVSGGGVDTQYF
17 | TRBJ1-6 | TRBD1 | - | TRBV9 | TGTGCCAGCAGCGTAGGAGGGTTGGGGACAGGGGGTTCACCCCTCCACTTT | CASSVGGLGTGGSPLHF
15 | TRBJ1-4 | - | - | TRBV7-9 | TGTGCCAGCAGCCCCGACAGGAGCCTAAATGAAAAACTGTTTTTT | CASSPDRSLNEKLFF
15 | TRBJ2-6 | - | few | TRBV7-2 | TGTGCCAGCAGCTCTGGGGCGCTCGGGGCCAACGTCCTGACTTTC | CASSSGALGANVLTF
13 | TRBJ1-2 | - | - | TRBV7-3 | TGTGCCAGCAGCTTAGACGGGAACTATGGCTACACCTTC | CASSLDGNYGYTF
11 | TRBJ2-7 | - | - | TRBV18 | TGTGCCAGCTCCCCAGAGAACGAGCAGTACTTC | CASSPENEQYF
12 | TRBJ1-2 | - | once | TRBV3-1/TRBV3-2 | TGTGCCAGCAGCCTGCCTCCGGGGGGCTACACCTTC | CASSLPPGGYTF
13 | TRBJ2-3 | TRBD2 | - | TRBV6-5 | TGTGCCAGCAGTAATCTAGCGGGAGATACGCAGTATTTT | CASSNLAGDTQYF
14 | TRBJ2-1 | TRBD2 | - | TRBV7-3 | TGTGCCAGCAGCTTCGCGGGGGCCTACAATGAGCAGTTCTTC | CASSFAGAYNEQFF
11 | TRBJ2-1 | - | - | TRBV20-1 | TGCAGTGCTAATGTATACAATGAGCAGTTCTTC | CSANVYNEQFF
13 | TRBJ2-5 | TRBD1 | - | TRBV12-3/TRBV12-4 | TGTGCCAGCACCGGGACAGGGGGAAAGACCCAGTACTTC | CASTGTGGKTQYF
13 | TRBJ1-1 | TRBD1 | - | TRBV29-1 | TGCAGCGCGAGTTCAGGGGGCAACACTGAAGCTTTCTTT | CSASSGGNTEAFF
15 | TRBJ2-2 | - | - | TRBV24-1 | TGTGCCACCAGTGATGCTAGGGGTCGTCGCGGGGAGCTGTTTTTT | CATSDARGRRGELFF
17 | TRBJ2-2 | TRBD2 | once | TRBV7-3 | TGTGCCAGCAGCCTAAGCCAGACTAGCGGGAACACCGGGGAGCTGTTTTTT | CASSLSQTSGNTGELFF
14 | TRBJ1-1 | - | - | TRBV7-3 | TGTGCCAGCAGCTTATCGCAGGGAGGCACTGAAGCTTTCTTT | CASSLSQGGTEAFF
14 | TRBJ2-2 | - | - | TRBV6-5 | TGTGCCAGTAGACACAGGGATCGAGGCGGGGAGCTGTTTTTT | CASRHRDRGGELFF
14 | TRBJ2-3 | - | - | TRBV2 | TGTGCCAGCAGTGATTTCCAGTCCACAGATACGCAGTATTTT | CASSDFQSTDTQYF
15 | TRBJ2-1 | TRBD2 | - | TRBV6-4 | TGTGCCAGCAGTGACGGGCCGGGGGGGCCCAATGAGCAGTTCTTC | CASSDGPGGPNEQFF
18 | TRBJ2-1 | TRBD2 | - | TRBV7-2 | TGTGCCAGCAGCTTAGGACTAGCGGGGTGGAGCTCCTACAATGAGCAGTTCTTC | CASSLGLAGWSSYNEQFF
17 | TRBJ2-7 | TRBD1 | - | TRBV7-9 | TGTGCCAGCAGCTTAGTCTTCGGGACAGGGGCCACCTACGAGCAGTACTTC | CASSLVFGTGATYEQYF
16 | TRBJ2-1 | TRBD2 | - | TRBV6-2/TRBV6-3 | TGTGCCAGCAGTCCCCGAGCTAGCGGGGGCTACAATGAGCAGTTCTTC | CASSPRASGGYNEQFF
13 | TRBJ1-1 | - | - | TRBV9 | TGTGCCAGCAGCGTAGCTACCGGGACTGAAGCTTTCTTT | CASSVATGTEAFF
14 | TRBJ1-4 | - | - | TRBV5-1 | TGCGCCAGCAGCTTCGGGGGATCTAATGAAAAACTGTTTTTT | CASSFGGSNEKLFF
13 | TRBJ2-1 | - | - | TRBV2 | TGTGCCAGCAGTGAAAGGACTACGGGTGAGCAGTTCTTC | CASSERTTGEQFF
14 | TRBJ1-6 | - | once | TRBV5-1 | TGCGCCAGCAGCTTGTTAGGGGGGGATTCACCCCTCCACTTT | CASSLLGGDSPLHF
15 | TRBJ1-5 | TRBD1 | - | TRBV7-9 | TGTGCCAGCAGCCCTCAGGGGGCCGGCAATCAGCCCCAGCATTTT | CASSPQGAGNQPQHF
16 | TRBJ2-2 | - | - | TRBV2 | TGTGCCAGCAGTGTCCACGGTCCGGTTAGCACCGGGGAGCTGTTTTTT | CASSVHGPVSTGELFF
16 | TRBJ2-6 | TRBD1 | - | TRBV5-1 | TGCGCCAGCAGCTCCCGGGACAGCTCTGGGGCCAACGTCCTGACTTTC | CASSSRDSSGANVLTF
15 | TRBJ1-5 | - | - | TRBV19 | TGTGCCAGTAGTATTCAGTCAGGAGGCGGTCAGCCCCAGCATTTT | CASSIQSGGGQPQHF
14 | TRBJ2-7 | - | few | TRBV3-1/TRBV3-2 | TGTGCCAGCAGCCACCTAGCCGGGTCCAACGAGCAGTACTTC | CASSHLAGSNEQYF
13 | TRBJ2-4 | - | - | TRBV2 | TGTGCCAGCAGTGAAGCAGTTAGAAGCATTCAGTACTTC | CASSEAVRSIQYF
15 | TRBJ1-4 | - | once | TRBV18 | TGTGCCAGCTCACCTCTACAGGCTTTTAATGAAAAACTGTTTTTT | CASSPLQAFNEKLFF
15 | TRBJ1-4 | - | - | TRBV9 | TGTGCCAGCAGCGTAGCCGACAGGTATAATGAAAAACTGTTTTTT | CASSVADRYNEKLFF
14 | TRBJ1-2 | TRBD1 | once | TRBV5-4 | TGTGCCAGCAGCTTGGAGGGGGCGAACTATGGCTACACCTTC | CASSLEGANYGYTF
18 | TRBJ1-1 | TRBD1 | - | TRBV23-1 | TGCGCCAGCAGTCATTTTCCTTACCGGACAGGGATGAACACTGAAGCTTTCTTT | CASSHFPYRTGMNTEAFF
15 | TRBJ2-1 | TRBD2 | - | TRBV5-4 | TGTGCCAGCAGCTTGGCTGGACTAGCGGGGACTGAGCAGTTCTTC | CASSLAGLAGTEQFF
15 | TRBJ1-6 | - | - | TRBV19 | TGTGCCAGTAGTACGATAACAGGCCGGAATTCACCCCTCCACTTT | CASSTITGRNSPLHF
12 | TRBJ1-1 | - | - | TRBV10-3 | TGTGCCATCGGCAGAGAGGGGGAAGAAGCTTTCTTT | CAIGREGEEAFF
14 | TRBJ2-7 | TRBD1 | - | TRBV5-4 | TGTGCCAGCAGCGGTGACAGGGGGCTTTACGAGCAGTACTTC | CASSGDRGLYEQYF
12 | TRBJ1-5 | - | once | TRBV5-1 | TGCGCCAGCAGCCTGTTCAATCAGCCCCAGCATTTT | CASSLFNQPQHF
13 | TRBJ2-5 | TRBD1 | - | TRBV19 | TGTGCCAGTAGGGGGACAGCCCAAGAGACCCAGTACTTC | CASRGTAQETQYF